The next 17 T cell receptor beta chains were all read from a single sample in a study of regulatory T cells in long-lasting Graves disease. The time point: persistent/refractory GD, antithyroid drugs over 5 years with positive TRAb. The TCR library was made from RNA extracted from PBMCs. In building TCR beta libraries, iRepertoire HTBI primers were used together with Arm-PCR of CDR3 regions. TCRdb passed the multiplex PCR reads through MiXCR, listing each CDR3 protein once. In the table there are some 340,000 distinct CDR3 sequences, 23% of which are singletons. The sample here was peripheral blood mononuclear cells (PBMCs), taken when the disease was refractory, from a patient treated with antithyroid drugs. These receptors all stem from a woman aged 40 to 50 with Graves disease.

The V gene is TRBV2, the J gene TRBJ2-3, with TRBD2 matching 8 bases. The germline CDR1 and CDR2 sequences are SNHLY and FYNNEI. The V segment lost 5 bases and the J segment 7 bases; nucleotides outside the gene matches: 5. CDR3 length equals 13 residues. In nucleotides, the CDR3 is TGTGCCAGCAGTACGGGAGGGTTGTATACGCAGTATTTT. Amino acid sequence: CASSTGGLYTQYF. Variable domain in full (rest from reference TRBV2 and TRBJ2-3): EPEVTQTPSHQVTQMGQEVILRCVPISNHLYFYWYRQILGQKVEFLVSFYNNEISEKSEIFDDQFSVERPDGSNFTLKIRSTKLEDSAMYFCASSTGGLYTQYFGPGTRLTVL.

This clonotype has at least ten counts. The chain combines TRBV6-5 with TRBJ1-4; D perhaps matches TRBD1 (5 bases). This CDR3 comprises 16 residues. Germline V gives CDR1 MNHEY, CDR2 SVGAGI. Trimming left V 0 bases short and J 0 bases short, with 8 bases between. Here the CDR3 DNA reads TGTGCCAGCAGTTACTCCCAGGGTGCAACTAATGAAAAACTGTTTTTT. Translated, it gives CASSYSQGATNEKLFF.

A remark on this clonotype: A read error is possible here, since a much larger clone lies one base away. CDR3 loop: CASSEGQPRMPQHF. CDR3 nucleotides: TGTGCCAGCAGTGAGGGACAGCCAAGGATGCCCCAGCATTTT. The chain has TRBV6-1 and TRBJ1-5; 7 bases match TRBD1. This CDR3 comprises 14 residues. The germline gives CDR1 MNHNS, CDR2 SASEGT. V lost 3 bases and J lost 9; bases outside the gene matches: 8.

In regard to this clonotype: The junction differs from germline at one of its ends, possibly a read error. The rearrangement joins TRBV19 to TRBJ2-7, with D hard to call. CDR1 and CDR2 (germline): LNHDA, SQIVND (reference sequence). The CDR3 totals 16 residues. As DNA, the CDR3 is TGTGCCAGTAATATAGCCCCGCAGCTCCGCAATTACGAGCAGTACTTC. It specifies CASNIAPQLRNYEQYF.

In its sample, this clonotype was seen a few times. V gene TRBV28 combines with J gene TRBJ1-1; D is uncertain. CDR1 and CDR2 (germline): MDHEN, SYDVKM. With 3 bases removed from V and 10 bases from J, the gap between germline ends came to 12 bases. The CDR3 consists of 12 residues. The DNA for the CDR3 is TGTGCCAGCAGTTTGGTGTCCCGGGGAGCTTTCTTT. Protein product: CASSLVSRGAFF.

This clonotype was detected once. A much more abundant neighbour one base away suggests this may be a read error. J is TRBJ1-2 and V is TRBV6-5; 8 bases line up with TRBD1. The germline CDR1 and CDR2 sequences are MNHEY and SVGAGI. The CDR3 consists of 15 residues. The CDR3 DNA sequence: TGTGCCAGCAGTTCCCGGGGTCGACAGGGGTATGGCTACATCTTC. It yields the protein CASSSRGRQGYGYIF.

This clonotype showed up many times. The rearrangement links TRBV6-1 to TRBJ2-5; D perhaps matches TRBD1 (6 bases). The V end lost 7 bases, the J end lost 1 base, and 16 bases lay between the germline ends. In germline, CDR1 is MNHNS, CDR2 SASEGT. The CDR3 totals 15 residues. CDR3 nucleotide sequence: TGTGCCAGCACCCTACAGGGAGTACGCCAAGAGACCCAGTACTTC. Encoded protein: CASTLQGVRQETQYF.

As concerns this clonotype: It is likely a read error: a sequence one base away is far more abundant. The chain joins TRBV28 to TRBJ2-2; TRBD2 is a possible D gene (6 bases). The CDR3 loop spans 17 amino acids. Germline values: CDR1 MDHEN, CDR2 SYDVKM. The CDR3 region is CASSQYYQGLNTGEPFF. CDR3 nucleotide sequence: TGTGCCAGCAGCCAATACTACCAGGGACTGAACACCGGGGAGCCGTTTTTT.

This clonotype was picked up many times. V usage is TRBV28 and J usage is TRBJ1-3; D possibly corresponds to TRBD1 (5 bases). Trimming left V 7 bases short and J 3 bases short, with 13 bases between. This CDR3 contains 14 residues. Per germline, CDR1 MDHEN and CDR2 SYDVKM. CDR3 sequence: CASTLGVVGNTIYF. CDR3 in DNA: TGTGCCAGCACTCTAGGGGTGGTTGGAAACACCATATATTTT.

A word on this clonotype: One end of the junction fails to match germline, which may point to a read error. CDR3 sequence reads: CAGSLVEGSPKLYGYTF. The CDR3 nucleotides read TGTGCCGGCAGCTTAGTGGAGGGATCCCCTAAACTCTATGGCTACACCTTC. The chain links TRBV11-2 to TRBJ1-2; the D is unclear. In germline, CDR1 is SGHAT, CDR2 FQNNGV. The CDR3 is made up of 17 amino acids.

The rearrangement links TRBV11-2 to TRBJ2-3; D not certain. The CDR3 is 15 amino acids. Trimming stripped 5 bases from V and 2 bases from J, with 14 bases between. Looked up from germline, CDR1 is SGHAT and CDR2 is FQNNGV. CDR3 amino acids: CASSKTPTHTDTQYF. The CDR3 nucleotides are TGTGCCAGCAGCAAAACCCCCACACACACAGATACGCAGTATTTT.

This clonotype appeared many times. The rearrangement links TRBV7-9 to TRBJ2-1; 11 positions match TRBD2. This CDR3 has 17 residues. Germline loops: CDR1 SEHNR, CDR2 FQNEAQ (reference sequence). The J segment lost 1 base and the V segment lost 5 bases, leaving 7 bases of the junction unmatched. For the CDR3, the DNA is TGTGCCAGCAGCCCAACCCGACTAGCGGGATCCTACAATGAGCAGTTCTTC. Amino acid sequence: CASSPTRLAGSYNEQFF.

This clonotype was seen many times. The V gene is TRBV28, the J gene TRBJ2-7; 13 bases agree with TRBD2. V trimming: 7 bases; J trimming: 4 bases; junction bases outside the gene matches: 1. Germline lookup yields CDR1 MDHEN and CDR2 SYDVKM. CDR3 length: 13 residues. The CDR3 DNA reads as TGTGCCAGCACGGGACTAGCGGGATACGAGCAGTACTTC. As protein: CASTGLAGYEQYF.

The V and J genes are TRBV20-1 and TRBJ2-7; D is perhaps TRBD1 (5 bases). Germline V CDR1 and CDR2: DFQATT, SNEGSKA (reference sequence). The CDR3 sequence is 13 residues long. V was shortened by 2 bases and J by 3 bases, with 11 bases between the two germline ends. CDR3 DNA sequence: TGCAGTGCTAGAAGGCAGGGAAACTACGAGCAGTACTTC. Amino acids: CSARRQGNYEQYF.

The sample holds a few counts of this clonotype. The chain employs TRBV5-1 and TRBJ1-2, with unresolved D. Germline lookup yields CDR1 SGHRS and CDR2 YFSETQ. Between the trimmed V and J ends, which lost 0 bases and 4 bases, there was a span of 13 bases. CDR3 length equals 15 residues. CDR3 protein: CASSLGSSRGYGYTF. In DNA form, the CDR3 reads TGCGCCAGCAGCTTGGGTTCCTCCCGGGGCTATGGCTACACCTTC.

The genes are TRBV5-5 and TRBJ2-7; 9 nucleotides line up with TRBD2. V trimming: 0 bases; J trimming: 2 bases; junction bases outside the gene matches: 3. This CDR3 has 15 amino acids. Germline V CDR1 and CDR2: SGHKS, YYEKEE (reference sequence). Here the CDR3 reads CASSLASGVPYEQYF. DNA of the CDR3: TGTGCCAGCAGCTTGGCTAGCGGGGTACCCTACGAGCAGTACTTC.

This clonotype showed up just a few times. A much larger clone is a single base away; this may be a read error. The V and J genes are TRBV12-3 or TRBV12-4 and TRBJ2-5; 12 bases agree with TRBD2. The ends lost 4 bases at V and 5 bases at J; junction bases unmatched: 20. This CDR3 has 20 amino acids. The CDR3 coding sequence is TGTGCCAGCAGTTCTCCCTCCCTTCCTAGCGGGGGGGCCCCGGGGGAGACCCAGTACTTC. Protein product: CASSSPSLPSGGAPGETQYF.